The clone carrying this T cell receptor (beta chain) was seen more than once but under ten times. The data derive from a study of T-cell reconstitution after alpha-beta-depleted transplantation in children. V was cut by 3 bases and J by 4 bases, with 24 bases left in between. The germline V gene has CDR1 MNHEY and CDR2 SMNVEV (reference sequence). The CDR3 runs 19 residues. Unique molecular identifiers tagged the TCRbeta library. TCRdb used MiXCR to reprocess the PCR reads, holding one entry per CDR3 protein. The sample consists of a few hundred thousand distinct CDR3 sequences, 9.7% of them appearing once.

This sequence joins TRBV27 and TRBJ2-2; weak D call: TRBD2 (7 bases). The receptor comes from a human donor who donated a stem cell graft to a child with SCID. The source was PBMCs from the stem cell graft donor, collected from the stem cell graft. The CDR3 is CASSFGGRGGRVSTGELFF. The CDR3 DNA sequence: TGTGCCAGCAGTTTTGGGGGGAGGGGGGGGCGCGTAAGCACCGGGGAGCTGTTTTTT.